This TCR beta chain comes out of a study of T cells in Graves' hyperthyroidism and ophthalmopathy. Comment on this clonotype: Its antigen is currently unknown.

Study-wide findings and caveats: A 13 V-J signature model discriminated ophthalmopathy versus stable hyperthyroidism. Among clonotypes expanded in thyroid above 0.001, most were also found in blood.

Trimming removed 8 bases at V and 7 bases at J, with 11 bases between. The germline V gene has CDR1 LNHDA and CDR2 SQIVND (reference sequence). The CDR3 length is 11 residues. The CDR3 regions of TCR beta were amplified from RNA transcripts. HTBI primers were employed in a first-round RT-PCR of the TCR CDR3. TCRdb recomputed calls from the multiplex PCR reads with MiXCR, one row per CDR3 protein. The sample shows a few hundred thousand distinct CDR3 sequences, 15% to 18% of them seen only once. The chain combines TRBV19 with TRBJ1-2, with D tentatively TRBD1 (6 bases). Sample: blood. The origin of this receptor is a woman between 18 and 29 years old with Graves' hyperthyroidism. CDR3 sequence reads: CASQGSRGYTF. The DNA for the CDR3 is TGTGCCAGTCAGGGGTCGCGTGGCTACACCTTC.